Below are 20 T cell receptor beta chains sequenced from a single sample in a study of blood T cell repertoires in COVID-19. TCRdb's table, derived via immunoSEQ multiplex PCR, lists solely in-frame clones and lacks some. The sample has approximately 120,000 clones, almost 85% seen once; the top ten hold about 13%. Sequencing was done on a sample of peripheral blood. The receptor set was obtained from a human donor in a cohort sampled during active COVID-19.

V and J are TRBV7-2 and TRBJ1-2, with D perhaps matching TRBD1 (5 bases). The CDR3 loop spans 12 amino acids. Trimming took off 4 bases at V and 8 bases at J, with 11 bases between the two ends. The germline CDR1 and CDR2 sequences are SGHTA and FQGNSA. The CDR3 region has the DNA TGTGCCAGCAGCTCGACAGTGGGAGGCTACACCTTC. It encodes CASSSTVGGYTF.

The gene calls are TRBV10-3 and TRBJ1-4, with D unclear. The germline gives CDR1 ENHRY, CDR2 SYGVKD. V lost 4 bases, J lost 0 bases, and 6 bases lay in between. This CDR3 spans 14 amino acids. For the CDR3, the DNA is TGTGCCATCAGTGGGCCTTCAACTAATGAAAAACTGTTTTTT. Protein product: CAISGPSTNEKLFF.

V gene TRBV9 combines with J gene TRBJ1-1, with D maybe TRBD1 (6 bases). The CDR3 totals 15 residues. CDR1 is SGDLS, CDR2 YYNGEE, per germline. With 0 bases removed from V and 4 bases from J, the gap between germline ends came to 13 bases. CDR3 sequence reads: CASSVVGGASTEAFF. CDR3 in DNA: TGTGCCAGCAGCGTAGTAGGGGGGGCGAGCACTGAAGCTTTCTTT.

This sequence joins TRBV12-3 or TRBV12-4 and TRBJ2-6; a weak D match, TRBD1 (6 bases). CDR3 length equals 11 residues. V lost 7 bases, J lost 13 bases, and 11 bases lay in between. CDR3 sequence: CASIVGAVLTF. The CDR3, as DNA: TGTGCCAGCATAGTGGGGGCGGTCCTGACTTTC.

V usage is TRBV19 and J usage is TRBJ1-2, with a possible D match to TRBD1 (6 bases). The CDR3 runs 13 residues. Looked up from germline, CDR1 is LNHDA and CDR2 is SQIVND (reference sequence). Trimming cost V 4 bases and J 4 bases, with 10 bases left between them. CDR3 loop: CASSSRGTYGYTF. The CDR3 nucleotides are TGTGCCAGTAGTAGCAGGGGAACCTATGGCTACACCTTC.

The chain carries TRBV6-1 and TRBJ2-6; no firm D call. The CDR3 is 18 amino acids. The V end lost 4 bases, the J end lost 0 bases, and 16 bases lay between the germline ends. Germline CDR1 is MNHNS and CDR2 is SASEGT. This CDR3 reads CASSGRGPGNSGANVLTF. The CDR3 DNA follows: TGTGCCAGCAGTGGTCGTGGGCCTGGCAACTCTGGGGCCAACGTCCTGACTTTC.

This clone was observed a single time. The chain links TRBV6-4 to TRBJ1-5; a weak D match, TRBD1 (6 bases). V was cut by 7 bases and J by 1 base, with 17 bases left in between. The germline V gene encodes CDR1 MRHNA and CDR2 SNTAGT. The length of the CDR3 is 16 residues. The CDR3 is CASIWGEQGSNQPQHF. DNA for the CDR3: TGTGCCAGCATTTGGGGCGAACAGGGCAGCAATCAGCCCCAGCATTTT.

J is TRBJ1-2 and V is TRBV6-6, with a possible D match to TRBD1 (6 bases). CDR3 length equals 11 residues. Between the trimmed V and J ends, which lost 7 bases and 10 bases, there was a span of 13 bases. The germline V gene has CDR1 MNHNY and CDR2 SVGAGI (reference sequence). CDR3 loop: CASTVKGVYTF. In DNA form, the CDR3 reads TGTGCCAGCACGGTGAAGGGGGTCTACACCTTC.

The rearrangement joins TRBV7-2 to TRBJ2-5, with 8 bases matching TRBD2. Per the germline V gene, CDR1 is SGHTA and CDR2 is FQGNSA. V gave up 1 base and J gave up 5 bases; unmatched junction bases: 9. CDR3 length: 16 residues. The CDR3 sequence: CASSLGGLGVPETQYF. The DNA for the CDR3 is TGTGCCAGCAGCTTAGGGGGACTAGGGGTACCGGAGACCCAGTACTTC.

The table lists this clone with a count of one. The chain has TRBV5-8 and TRBJ1-1; TRBD1 might be the D (5 bases). The V gene's germline CDR1 is SGHTS and CDR2 YDEGEE. This CDR3 has 16 amino acids. V gave up 0 bases and J gave up 1 base, with 13 bases separating them. The CDR3 sequence is CASSLARARGNTEAFF. CDR3 in DNA: TGTGCCAGCAGCTTGGCCAGGGCAAGGGGGAACACTGAAGCTTTCTTT.

The chain joins TRBV4-2 to TRBJ2-3, with 7 bases identical to TRBD2. The germline CDR1 and CDR2 sequences are LGHNA and YNFKEQ. The length of the CDR3 is 15 residues. After removal of 1 base from V and 1 base from J, the junction contained 2 bases not matched to a gene. The CDR3 DNA sequence: TGTGCCAGCAGCCAAGCCCGGGGGGGCACAGATACGCAGTATTTT. Translated: CASSQARGGTDTQYF.

J is TRBJ2-6 and V is TRBV30, with D perhaps matching TRBD1 (5 bases). CDR1 GTSNPN and CDR2 SVGIG come from the germline V gene (reference sequence). Trimming pared 4 bases from V and 0 bases from J, leaving 10 bases between. CDR3 length: 15 amino acids. CDR3 sequence: CAWTQDSSGANVLTF. DNA for the CDR3: TGTGCCTGGACCCAAGACAGCTCTGGGGCCAACGTCCTGACTTTC.

The V and J genes are TRBV27 and TRBJ2-7, with D perhaps TRBD2 (5 bases). The CDR3 covers 14 residues. Trimming took 0 bases from V and 2 from J, leaving 8 bases between them. CDR1 and CDR2 from the germline V gene are MNHEY and SMNVEV (reference sequence). The DNA for the CDR3 is TGTGCCAGCAGTTTATCTTACGGGGCCTACGAGCAGTACTTC. It is translated as CASSLSYGAYEQYF.

This clone showed up many times. The chain combines TRBV7-9 with TRBJ2-3, with TRBD1 as a possible D gene (6 bases). This CDR3 comprises 14 residues. The ends were cut back, 5 bases at V and 2 bases at J, with 11 bases in the middle. Germline V CDR1 and CDR2: SEHNR, FQNEAQ (reference sequence). The CDR3 region is CASSDWTATDTQYF. In DNA form, the CDR3 reads TGTGCCAGCAGCGATTGGACAGCCACAGATACGCAGTATTTT.

The chain carries TRBV27 and TRBJ1-2; 7 bases fit TRBD1. In germline, CDR1 is MNHEY, CDR2 SMNVEV (reference sequence). The CDR3 covers 12 residues. The V gene end was trimmed by 7 bases and the J gene end by 7 bases; junction bases not matched to a gene: 6. The CDR3 is CASTTGAGGYTF. The CDR3 DNA reads TGTGCCAGCACAACAGGGGCTGGTGGCTACACCTTC.

The CDR3 nucleotides read TGTGCCAGCAGGAGGGATGGCAATCAGCCCCAGCATTTT. It yields the protein CASRRDGNQPQHF. The V gene is TRBV6-5, the J gene TRBJ1-5; no firm D call. The CDR3 spans 13 residues. CDR1 is MNHEY, CDR2 SVGAGI, per germline. The V end was cut by 6 bases, the J end by 2 bases, with 8 bases between.

The rearrangement uses TRBV13 and TRBJ2-1; TRBD1 aligns across 9 bases. V dropped 2 bases and J dropped 10; count of bases not matched to a gene: 9. Germline V gene lookup returns CDR1 PRHDT and CDR2 FYEKMQ (reference sequence). The CDR3 consists of 15 residues. In DNA form, the CDR3 reads TGTGCCAGCAGCTTAACAGGGGGCGGTACCGGCGAGCAGTTCTTC. Translated, it gives CASSLTGGGTGEQFF.

This clone appeared once. The chain carries TRBV5-1 and TRBJ2-7; D might be TRBD1 (5 bases). With 2 bases removed from V and 3 bases from J, the gap between germline ends came to 9 bases. Germline V lookup: CDR1 SGHRS, CDR2 YFSETQ. CDR3 length equals 13 residues. The DNA for the CDR3 is TGCGCCAGCAGCTTATCAGGGTTCTACGAGCAGTACTTC. This translates into CASSLSGFYEQYF.

This clone was seen a few times. This sequence joins TRBV27 and TRBJ2-7; perhaps TRBD1 as D (6 bases). The CDR3 spans 13 residues. With 3 bases removed from V and 7 bases from J, the gap between germline ends came to 13 bases. Germline V gives CDR1 MNHEY, CDR2 SMNVEV (reference sequence). DNA for the CDR3: TGTGCCAGCAGTTTTATGGGGGCAGGAGAGCAGTACTTC. It specifies CASSFMGAGEQYF.

The chain uses TRBV29-1 and TRBJ2-7, with D maybe TRBD2 (6 bases). Trimming cost V 7 bases and J 0 bases, with 10 bases left between them. Germline CDR1 and CDR2: SQVTM and ANQGSEA. The CDR3 contains 12 residues. The CDR3 here is CSGGTASYEQYF. In nucleotides, the CDR3 is TGCAGCGGTGGGACTGCCTCCTACGAGCAGTACTTC.